These T cell receptor beta chains were read from a single sample in a study of blood T cell repertoires in COVID-19. Profiling relied on immunoSEQ multiplex PCR, and the TCRdb table lists in-frame clones only, not all of them. The sample records under 200,000 clones, roughly nine tenths being singletons. Sequenced sample: peripheral blood. The origin of the receptors is a woman aged 55 to 70 with COVID-19, enrolled during active disease. Both conserved end residues are part of each CDR3. D genes are given only for firm matches. Rows give clone size only sometimes, using once, few, many, or a class for an expanded clone.

clone_size	j_call	d_call	v_call	cdr3_nt	cdr3_aa
few	TRBJ2-7	-	TRBV5-1	TGCGCCAGCAGCTTGATACTTGGCGGGGAGACCTACGAGCAGTACTTC	CASSLILGGETYEQYF
-	TRBJ1-2	TRBD1	TRBV6-5	TGTGCCAGTCCGGGACAGGGCGTATATAACTATGGCTACACCTTC	CASPGQGVYNYGYTF
-	TRBJ2-7	TRBD1	TRBV18	TGTGCCAGCCACAGGGACAGCCTTTTCTACGAGCAGTACTTC	CASHRDSLFYEQYF
-	TRBJ2-7	TRBD2	TRBV7-2	TGTGCCAGCAGCTTATCAGCTAGCGGGAGGGGGTACGAGCAGTACTTC	CASSLSASGRGYEQYF
-	TRBJ2-5	TRBD2	TRBV7-3	TGTGCCAGCAGCTATGGGACTAGCGGGAGTTGGGAGACCCAGTACTTC	CASSYGTSGSWETQYF
-	TRBJ2-2	TRBD2	TRBV9	TGTGCCAGCAGCGTAGGCAGCGGGAGAAGATCCGGGGAGCTGTTTTTT	CASSVGSGRRSGELFF
few	TRBJ1-2	-	TRBV5-4	TGTGCCAGCAGCTTGGGGGCAGCTTATGGCTACACCTTC	CASSLGAAYGYTF
-	TRBJ1-5	TRBD1	TRBV6-6	TGTGCCAGCAGCGGACAGGGGACCCGCAATCAGCCCCAGCATTTT	CASSGQGTRNQPQHF
-	TRBJ2-5	-	TRBV29-1	TGCAGCGTTGAAAGCGGACAAGAGACCCAGTACTTC	CSVESGQETQYF
-	TRBJ2-1	-	TRBV5-1	TGCGCCAGCGGAGCGGCCAATGAGCAGTTCTTC	CASGAANEQFF
-	TRBJ2-7	TRBD1	TRBV10-3	TGTGCCATCAGCCCGGGACAGGAGTACGAGCAGTACTTC	CAISPGQEYEQYF
-	TRBJ2-1	-	TRBV12-5	TGTGCTAGTGGTTTGAATCCCCCTCTCAATGAGCAGTTCTTC	CASGLNPPLNEQFF
-	TRBJ2-7	TRBD2	TRBV7-2	TGTGCCAGCAGCTTAGGGACTAGCGGGAGGGCACCCTACGAGCAGTACTTC	CASSLGTSGRAPYEQYF
once	TRBJ1-1	-	TRBV7-3	TGTGCCAGCAGCTTAGGGGGGTGGAGCACTGAAGCTTTCTTT	CASSLGGWSTEAFF
-	TRBJ1-1	TRBD1	TRBV29-1	TGCAGCGTTGGCTTGGGACAGGAAGCTTTCTTT	CSVGLGQEAFF
-	TRBJ2-7	TRBD2	TRBV30	TGTGCCTGGAGTGTACTCGGGGGGAGGGGCTACGAGCAGTACTTC	CAWSVLGGRGYEQYF
-	TRBJ1-2	TRBD1	TRBV27	TGTGCCAGCAGTCAACAGGGGGCGGTCGGTGGCTACACCTTC	CASSQQGAVGGYTF
-	TRBJ2-7	-	TRBV5-6	TGTGCCAGCAGCTTGGATCCAGGCTCCTACGAGCAGTACTTC	CASSLDPGSYEQYF
-	TRBJ2-1	TRBD2	TRBV3-1/TRBV3-2	TGTGCCAGCAGCCTAAAGATCGGGAGGGTCCCCTACAATGAGCAGTTCTTC	CASSLKIGRVPYNEQFF
few	TRBJ1-2	TRBD1	TRBV5-1	TGCGCCAGCAGCTGGGGGACAGCTTATGGCTACACCTTC	CASSWGTAYGYTF
-	TRBJ1-4	TRBD1	TRBV30	TGTGCCTGGAAGGGACAGAACAATGAAAAACTGTTTTTT	CAWKGQNNEKLFF
-	TRBJ1-5	-	TRBV11-2	TGTGCCAGCAGCTTAGCGGCGGGCGGGGGGCAGCCCCAGCATTTT	CASSLAAGGGQPQHF
-	TRBJ1-5	-	TRBV19	TGTGCCAGTAGTAAAGGGGGTCAGCCCCAGCATTTT	CASSKGGQPQHF
-	TRBJ2-7	-	TRBV9	TGTGCCAGCAGCGTTGGTAGCGCCTATAATCTCTACGAGCAGTACTTC	CASSVGSAYNLYEQYF
-	TRBJ1-2	-	TRBV4-1	TGCGCCAGCAGCCTAGAAACAAGCTATGGCTACACCTTC	CASSLETSYGYTF
-	TRBJ2-1	TRBD2	TRBV6-4	TGTGCCAGCGGCCGTACAGCGGGAGGGGGTGAGCAGTTCTTC	CASGRTAGGGEQFF
-	TRBJ2-1	TRBD1	TRBV7-9	TGTGCCAGCAGCTTGGGGTCCAACAGGGGAAGGTACAATGAGCAGTTCTTC	CASSLGSNRGRYNEQFF
-	TRBJ2-5	TRBD2	TRBV5-1	TGCGCCAGCAGCTTGCGACTAGCGGGAGCCCAGACCCAGTACTTC	CASSLRLAGAQTQYF
-	TRBJ2-3	TRBD2	TRBV2	TGTGCCAGCAGTGAAAGTAGTTGGACTAGCGGGAGCGTCACAGATACGCAGTATTTT	CASSESSWTSGSVTDTQYF
-	TRBJ2-1	TRBD2	TRBV7-8	TGTGCCAGCAGCTTAGCGGCGGGAGGCGGGAGAGTGTACAATGAGCAGTTCTTC	CASSLAAGGGRVYNEQFF
-	TRBJ1-5	-	TRBV6-5	TGTGCCAGCAGTTACGTTTCGGGAAATTATCAGCCCCAGCATTTT	CASSYVSGNYQPQHF
-	TRBJ1-2	TRBD1	TRBV6-2/TRBV6-3	TGTGCCAGCAGCCCATACGGCTCGGGACAGTACTATGGCTACACCTTC	CASSPYGSGQYYGYTF
-	TRBJ2-2	TRBD1	TRBV10-2	TGCGCCAGCAGTGAGGACAGGGCGAACACCGGGGAGCTGTTTTTT	CASSEDRANTGELFF
many	TRBJ2-5	-	TRBV7-9	TGTGCCAGCAGCTTAGGGTCAGGGACCCAGTACTTC	CASSLGSGTQYF
-	TRBJ2-5	TRBD1	TRBV28	TGTGCCAGCAGCTGGGGACAGAACTACGAAGAGACCCAGTACTTC	CASSWGQNYEETQYF
-	TRBJ1-4	TRBD1	TRBV6-6	TGTGCCAGCAGTTACCCGGGACAGGGGGCTGAAAAACTGTTTTTT	CASSYPGQGAEKLFF
-	TRBJ2-3	-	TRBV5-4	TGTGCCAGCAGCTTTGACGGGAAAAGCACAGATACGCAGTATTTT	CASSFDGKSTDTQYF
-	TRBJ2-3	-	TRBV7-3	TGTGCCAGCAGCTTAGGTGGGACTAGCACAGATACGCAGTATTTT	CASSLGGTSTDTQYF
-	TRBJ1-1	TRBD1	TRBV30	TGTGCCTGGGTCCTGGGACAGGCGAACACTGAAGCTTTCTTT	CAWVLGQANTEAFF
-	TRBJ1-6	-	TRBV27	TGTGCCAGCAGTTTAGAAGGGGCAAGTAATAAGTATAATTCACCCCTCCACTTT	CASSLEGASNKYNSPLHF
-	TRBJ2-3	-	TRBV9	TGTGCCAGCAGCGTCGGGGGTCTGAACACAGATACGCAGTATTTT	CASSVGGLNTDTQYF
once	TRBJ2-7	TRBD1	TRBV4-1	TGCGCCAGCAGCCACCAAAGAGGGACAGCGCGGTACGAGCAGTACTTC	CASSHQRGTARYEQYF